This passage covers 30 T cell receptor beta chains from one sample sequenced in a study of blood T cell repertoires in COVID-19. Libraries were prepared by immunoSEQ multiplex PCR; TCRdb keeps only in-frame clonotypes and omits some of them. The sample shows around 370,000 clones, 88% of them seen only once. The sequencing sample was made of peripheral blood. These receptors were taken from a woman aged 70 to 79 with COVID-19, enrolled during active disease.

The rearrangement links TRBV24-1 to TRBJ1-2; perhaps TRBD1 as D (6 bases). Germline loops: CDR1 KGHDR, CDR2 SFDVKD. This CDR3 has 15 residues. The germline V and J ends were trimmed by 4 bases and 4 bases, with 15 bases remaining between them. The CDR3 sequence is CATSDQQGQPYGYTF. The CDR3 nucleotides are TGTGCCACCAGTGACCAACAGGGACAACCCTATGGCTACACCTTC.

The rearrangement uses TRBV7-2 and TRBJ1-2, with TRBD1 matching 9 bases. V shed 5 bases and J 4 bases; nucleotides not matched to a gene: 5. The CDR3 length is 14 residues. Germline CDR1 is SGHTA and CDR2 is FQGNSA. The CDR3 region has the DNA TGTGCCAGCAGCCTATTGACAGGGGGCTATGGCTACACCTTC. It specifies CASSLLTGGYGYTF.

The chain links TRBV30 to TRBJ1-1; 8 bases match TRBD1. The trim removed 8 bases at V and 1 base at J, leaving 3 bases unmatched. The CDR3 length is 12 residues. Germline V gene data show CDR1 as GTSNPN and CDR2 as SVGIG (reference sequence). The CDR3 loop is CAGQGRNTEAFF. CDR3 nucleotide sequence: TGTGCCGGACAGGGTAGGAACACTGAAGCTTTCTTT.

This clone was seen only once. The chain joins TRBV10-3 to TRBJ1-3; D might be TRBD1 (6 bases). Trimming left V 7 bases short and J 0 bases short, with 16 bases between. The length of the CDR3 is 16 residues. The V gene's germline CDR1 is ENHRY and CDR2 SYGVKD. The CDR3 DNA follows: TGTGCCATCAATTCAGGGGCCCGGGGCTCTGGAAACACCATATATTTT. It yields the protein CAINSGARGSGNTIYF.

The gene calls are TRBV5-1 and TRBJ2-5, with unresolved D. CDR1 and CDR2 (germline): SGHRS, YFSETQ. The V end lost 0 bases, the J end lost 2 bases, and 5 bases lay between the germline ends. This CDR3 region has 13 residues. CDR3 protein: CASSLVTQETQYF. The DNA for the CDR3 is TGCGCCAGCAGCTTGGTTACTCAAGAGACCCAGTACTTC.

V usage is TRBV28 and J usage is TRBJ1-1; TRBD1 matches at 7 bases. The CDR3 contains 16 residues. CDR1 is MDHEN, CDR2 SYDVKM, per germline. J was trimmed by 1 base and V by 3 bases; bases with no gene match: 8. The CDR3 sequence: CASSFLQGSKNTEAFF. DNA for the CDR3: TGTGCCAGCAGTTTCTTACAGGGGTCCAAGAACACTGAAGCTTTCTTT.

The gene calls are TRBV5-1 and TRBJ2-7; 7 bases fit TRBD1. Looked up from germline, CDR1 is SGHRS and CDR2 is YFSETQ. This CDR3 region has 16 residues. The ends lost 4 bases at V and 0 bases at J; junction bases unmatched: 10. The CDR3 sequence is CASSRTKGAGSYEQYF. In DNA form, the CDR3 reads TGCGCCAGCAGCCGTACGAAGGGGGCTGGCTCCTACGAGCAGTACTTC.

This chain uses TRBV12-3 or TRBV12-4 with TRBJ2-5; possibly TRBD2 for D (6 bases). Between the trimmed V and J ends, which lost 3 bases and 9 bases, there was a span of 11 bases. CDR3 length: 12 residues. The CDR3 spells CASSFPGTSQYF. CDR3 sequence (DNA): TGTGCCAGCAGTTTCCCTGGGACTTCCCAGTACTTC.

The chain couples TRBV12-3 or TRBV12-4 to TRBJ1-3; D remains unclear. Between the trimmed V and J ends, which lost 3 bases and 2 bases, there was a span of 5 bases. This CDR3 contains 13 residues. The CDR3 DNA reads as TGTGCCAGCAGTTTGGGAGCTGGAAACACCATATATTTT. It is translated as CASSLGAGNTIYF.

The rearrangement joins TRBV19 to TRBJ1-2; 7 nucleotides align to TRBD1. With V trimmed by 7 bases and J by 7 bases, 12 bases remained unmatched. Germline values: CDR1 LNHDA, CDR2 SQIVND (reference sequence). This CDR3 is 14 amino acids long. CDR3 amino acids: CASKEAAGGGGYTF. The CDR3, as DNA: TGTGCCAGTAAGGAGGCGGCAGGGGGAGGTGGCTACACCTTC.

The chain has TRBV27 and TRBJ1-2, with TRBD1 identical over 9 bases. CDR1 is MNHEY, CDR2 SMNVEV, per germline (reference sequence). This CDR3 contains 15 residues. V lost 5 bases to trimming and J lost 9 bases; unmatched junction nucleotides: 13. This chain's CDR3 is CASSPSDRGYSSYTF. In DNA, the CDR3 is TGTGCCAGCAGTCCATCGGACAGGGGCTACTCAAGCTACACCTTC.

This sequence joins TRBV5-1 and TRBJ2-7, with D maybe TRBD1 (5 bases). Trimming removed 1 base at V and 0 bases at J, with 14 bases between. The germline CDR1 and CDR2 sequences are SGHRS and YFSETQ. The CDR3 consists of 16 residues. CDR3 in amino acids: CASSLKTPDSSYEQYF. For the CDR3, the DNA is TGCGCCAGCAGCTTGAAAACCCCCGACAGCTCCTACGAGCAGTACTTC.

J is TRBJ2-1 and V is TRBV7-9; D might be TRBD2 (6 bases). V lost 3 bases and J 7 bases, leaving 13 bases between the germline ends. Germline V CDR1 and CDR2: SEHNR, FQNEAQ (reference sequence). This CDR3 is 14 amino acids long. For the CDR3, the DNA is TGTGCCAGCAGCTTGGACTATTCACTTAATGAGCAGTTCTTC. Protein sequence: CASSLDYSLNEQFF.

The rearrangement joins TRBV11-2 to TRBJ2-3, with 9 nucleotides matching TRBD2. CDR1 is SGHAT and CDR2 is FQNNGV in the germline V gene. The junction had 6 bases not matched to a gene; V was cut back by 3 bases and J by 5 bases. This CDR3 region has 15 residues. The CDR3 loop is CASSFRRGGGDTQYF. The CDR3 DNA reads TGTGCCAGCAGCTTTCGGCGGGGGGGCGGAGATACGCAGTATTTT.

The J gene is TRBJ1-1, the V gene TRBV27; TRBD1 matches 8 bases. V was clipped by 6 bases and J by 7 bases; unmatched bases: 7. The germline V gene encodes CDR1 MNHEY and CDR2 SMNVEV (reference sequence). This CDR3 has 13 residues. CDR3 sequence: CASRSIGQGEAFF. The CDR3, as DNA: TGTGCCAGCAGGAGCATCGGACAGGGTGAAGCTTTCTTT.

The chain uses TRBV7-9 and TRBJ1-2; tentatively, D is TRBD1 (5 bases). Germline loops: CDR1 SEHNR, CDR2 FQNEAQ (reference sequence). This CDR3 spans 13 amino acids. V lost 8 bases and J lost 8, with 18 bases in between. CDR3 sequence (DNA): TGTGCCAGCTACCTTGCGGGGGTACGCGGCTACACCTTC. The encoded protein is CASYLAGVRGYTF.

This clone came up a few times. The chain couples TRBV19 to TRBJ2-5; maybe TRBD1 (6 bases). CDR1 and CDR2 from the germline V gene are LNHDA and SQIVND (reference sequence). This CDR3 spans 16 amino acids. Trimming shortened V by 1 base and J by 1 base, and 13 bases separated the two germline ends. CDR3 DNA sequence: TGTGCCAGTAGTATAGTAGGACAGCCATCCCAAGAGACCCAGTACTTC. It encodes CASSIVGQPSQETQYF.

The genes are TRBV10-1 and TRBJ2-7, with D tentatively TRBD1 (6 bases). CDR1 is WNHNN, CDR2 SYGVQD, per germline (reference sequence). CDR3 length equals 13 residues. Trimming removed 4 bases at V and 7 bases at J, with 14 bases between. CDR3 in DNA: TGCGCCAGCAGTGGGTCTACAGGGAGAGAGCAGTACTTC. This translates into CASSGSTGREQYF.

V and J are TRBV9 and TRBJ2-1, with a tentative D call TRBD2 (5 bases). CDR1 and CDR2 (germline): SGDLS, YYNGEE. This CDR3 contains 14 residues. The V end lost 4 bases, the J end lost 10 bases, and 18 bases lay between the germline ends. CDR3 in DNA: TGTGCCAGCAGCAGAGGACTCCCGATCATGGAGCAGTTCTTC. It is translated as CASSRGLPIMEQFF.

J is TRBJ1-4 and V is TRBV2; D gene ambiguous. The CDR3 has 14 amino acids. Germline-derived CDR1 and CDR2 are SNHLY and FYNNEI. V was trimmed by 0 bases and J by 5 bases, leaving 7 bases between them. The CDR3, as DNA: TGTGCCAGCAGTGAAGCTTACCAGAATGAAAAACTGTTTTTT. Its translation: CASSEAYQNEKLFF. Drawing the rest from reference TRBV2 and TRBJ1-4, the complete variable domain is EPEVTQTPSHQVTQMGQEVILRCVPISNHLYFYWYRQILGQKVEFLVSFYNNEISEKSEIFDDQFSVERPDGSNFTLKIRSTKLEDSAMYFCASSEAYQNEKLFFGSGTQLSVL.

The rearrangement joins TRBV7-8 to TRBJ1-2; D unclear. Per germline, CDR1 SGHVS and CDR2 FQNEAQ. This CDR3 region has 16 residues. Between the trimmed V and J ends, which lost 1 base and 4 bases, there was a span of 16 bases. For the CDR3, the DNA is TGTGCCAGCAGCTTAGAGGCGGGGTTTACTGCCTATGGCTACACCTTC. Residues: CASSLEAGFTAYGYTF. The whole variable domain, remainder taken from reference TRBV7-8 and TRBJ1-2, is GAGVSQSPRYKVAKRGQDVALRCDPISGHVSLFWYQQALGQGPEFLTYFQNEAQLDKSGLPSDRFFAERPEGSVSTLKIQRTQQEDSAVYLCASSLEAGFTAYGYTFGSGTRLTVV.

This sequence joins TRBV27 and TRBJ2-7; 7 bases line up with TRBD1. The length of the CDR3 is 13 residues. V lost 6 bases, J lost 4 bases, and 6 bases stayed unmatched. In germline, CDR1 is MNHEY, CDR2 SMNVEV (reference sequence). The chain's CDR3 is CASRGQPIYEQYF. The CDR3 region has the DNA TGTGCCAGCAGGGGACAGCCCATTTACGAGCAGTACTTC.

The table lists this clone with a few counts. This chain links TRBV29-1 with TRBJ1-2; no firm D call. From germline, CDR1 is SQVTM and CDR2 ANQGSEA. Trimming cost V 3 bases and J 8 bases, with 7 bases left between them. The CDR3 has 10 amino acids. CDR3 DNA sequence: TGCAGCGTTGATTCGGGAGGCTACACCTTC. Protein sequence: CSVDSGGYTF. The full variable domain, its missing parts supplied by reference TRBV29-1 and TRBJ1-2, is SAVISQKPSRDICQRGTSLTIQCQVDSQVTMMFWYRQQPGQSLTLIATANQGSEATYESGFVIDKFPISRPNLTFSTLTVSNMSPEDSSIYLCSVDSGGYTFGSGTRLTVV.

V usage is TRBV6-5 and J usage is TRBJ1-6; 8 bases map to TRBD1. This CDR3 has 14 residues. The trim removed 9 bases at V and 7 bases at J, leaving 8 bases unmatched. Germline V gives CDR1 MNHEY, CDR2 SVGAGI. CDR3 residues: CASSRTGTNSPLHF. The CDR3 DNA reads as TGTGCCAGTTCCCGGACAGGGACCAATTCACCCCTCCACTTT.

The CDR3 spells CASSPRLERRNEQFF. CDR3 in DNA: TGTGCCAGCAGCCCCCGACTAGAGCGTCGCAATGAGCAGTTCTTC. The chain joins TRBV11-1 to TRBJ2-1; possibly TRBD2 for D (6 bases). With 5 bases removed from V and 6 bases from J, the gap between germline ends came to 17 bases. There are 15 residues in the CDR3. Per germline, CDR1 SGHAT and CDR2 FQDESV (reference sequence).

The chain combines TRBV20-1 with TRBJ1-1, with unresolved D. Germline values: CDR1 DFQATT, CDR2 SNEGSKA (reference sequence). V was clipped by 2 bases and J by 8 bases, with 9 bases between them. The CDR3 is 11 residues long. The CDR3 is CSARSTQEAFF. CDR3 bases: TGCAGTGCTAGATCTACACAGGAAGCTTTCTTT.

The genes are TRBV6-1 and TRBJ2-3; 10 nucleotides agree with TRBD1. Trimming took 5 bases from V and 9 from J; bases not matched to a gene: 17. In germline, CDR1 is MNHNS, CDR2 SASEGT. This CDR3 has 17 residues. The CDR3 region has the DNA TGTGCCAGCAGTAAAGAGGGACAGGGGATCCCCCAGGACACGCAGTATTTT. The encoded protein is CASSKEGQGIPQDTQYF.

This clone was recorded a few times. This chain links TRBV6-1 with TRBJ1-2; D is unresolved. CDR1 MNHNS and CDR2 SASEGT come from the germline V gene. V shed 1 base and J shed 7 bases, with 10 bases lying between them. The CDR3 totals 13 residues. In DNA, the CDR3 is TGTGCCAGCAGTGAAGAACGGGGAAGTGGCTACACCTTC. The encoded protein is CASSEERGSGYTF.

The V gene is TRBV27, the J gene TRBJ2-7; tentatively, D is TRBD1 (6 bases). The CDR3 has 15 amino acids. The ends were cut back, 0 bases at V and 0 bases at J, with 9 bases in the middle. The germline CDR1 and CDR2 sequences are MNHEY and SMNVEV (reference sequence). The CDR3 DNA follows: TGTGCCAGCAGTTTATCGTGGGGGCCCTCCTACGAGCAGTACTTC. It is translated as CASSLSWGPSYEQYF.

This chain connects TRBV28 to TRBJ1-1, with 9 bases identical to TRBD1. The germline gives CDR1 MDHEN, CDR2 SYDVKM. There are 14 residues in the CDR3. V lost 2 bases to trimming and J lost 4 bases; unmatched junction nucleotides: 2. CDR3 nucleotides: TGTGCCAGCAGTTTACGGACAGGGGTCACTGAAGCTTTCTTT. This encodes CASSLRTGVTEAFF. Full variable domain (remainder filled in from reference TRBV28 and TRBJ1-1): DVKVTQSSRYLVKRTGEKVFLECVQDMDHENMFWYRQDPGLGLRLIYFSYDVKMKEKGDIPEGYSVSREKKERFSLILESASTNQTSMYLCASSLRTGVTEAFFGQGTRLTVV.